This T cell receptor (beta chain) was profiled in a study of T-cell memory formation after mild COVID-19 (dated by TCRdb to 2020 to 2023). Some background on the complete study: Most TCR sequence clusters were specific to one of the two donors. In a couple of donors, T-cell clones that expanded and contracted after mild COVID-19 were followed by sequencing TCRalpha and TCRbeta repertoires longitudinally. Two young, previously healthy adult volunteers made up the cohort, one male and one female.

The research as a whole found: Whether the second-wave clones peaking on day 37 were SARS-CoV-2 specific was not confirmed. The detection of some responding clones in pre-infection memory suggests that pre-existing cross-reactive memory T cells joined the SARS-CoV-2 response. Contracting CD4+ clones turned up mainly in the CM and EM memory subsets, whereas EMRA was where CD8+ clones were enriched. Only two mild cases were covered in the study, and larger cohorts including severe cases with pre-infection samples were considered necessary. Clones that contracted from day 15 to 85 showed balanced CD4/CD8 phenotypes, whereas a second wave of clones that expanded from day 15 to 37 leaned towards CD4+.

About this clonotype itself: Its antigen is not yet known. Base-call qualities are not available, and no considerably larger clone is one nucleotide away.

PBMCs were isolated by Ficoll-Paque density gradient centrifugation. V is shortened by 0 bases, J by 9 bases, and the region joining them spans 11 bases. Reading the germline V gene (reference sequence) gives CDR1 LGHDT and CDR2 YNNKEL. There are 13 amino acids in the CDR3, from cysteine to phenylalanine inclusive. The sequence is cut down to CDR3 DNA, 39 bases in frame from base 1. Sequencing was carried out with an Illumina NovaSeq 6000. TCRalpha and TCRbeta cDNA libraries were constructed by 5'RACE with constant-segment primers, with sample barcodes and unique molecular identifiers being introduced. Trizol reagent was used to extract RNA from every sample. The libraries were amplified in two PCR steps, and the second step added a second sample barcode and Illumina TruSeq adapters. Sequencing of the libraries was done on an Illumina NovaSeq, producing 2 x 150 bp paired-end reads. Processing in the source paper ran as follows. Reads were demultiplexed and collapsed into UMI-guided consensus sequences with migec v1.2.7. Using mixcr v2.1.11, UMI consensuses were aligned to TRA and TRB V and J templates and then assembled into clonotypes. A clonotype was counted as expanded or contracted only when both edgeR and NoisET called the clonotype significant, with the noise models trained on biological replicates. For edgeR calls, the thresholds were a false discovery rate-adjusted p below 0.01 and a log2 fold-change of 1. As an exploratory analysis of dynamics, max-normalized trajectories of the 1000 most abundant clonotypes were examined by PCA with hierarchical clustering. Each responding clone was given a CD4 or CD8 phenotype based on the CD4+ and CD8+ repertoires, which had been sequenced separately. Through fastp at Q25 and MiXCR, TCRdb rebuilt clones from the public reads, retaining in-frame beta chains. Each entry merges the rows of one CDR3 protein and shows their most common DNA and genes. None of the V and J calls come from the authors' own analysis; TCRdb made them. The sample profile shows roughly 200,000 distinct CDR3 sequences; 16% of them were found once. Around 2% of the sample belongs to the ten largest clones.

This receptor was obtained from an adult woman who had mild COVID-19 (a few samples of this study predate the infection). The sample titles of this study are shuffled in the database, so cell type and time point are left out; the donor was told from shared clones. Sequenced material: PBMCs or a T cell subset sorted from them (not recorded which). The chain links TRBV3-1 with TRBJ2-5; the D gene is possibly TRBD2, with 6 bases matching. The CDR3 loop reads CASSQDRDSAQYF. The base sequence is TGTGCCAGCAGCCAAGATAGGGACTCGGCCCAGTACTTC.